The 10 T cell receptor beta chains given below trace back to one sample, sequenced in a study of blood T cell repertoires in COVID-19. The repertoire was sequenced with immunoSEQ multiplex PCR; TCRdb's copy has only in-frame clones and lacks some. The sample carries roughly 130,000 clones, more than 70% recorded once. The specimen was peripheral blood. The receptor source for this set is a woman between 25 and 40 years old who had recovered from COVID-19.

The chain is built from TRBV12-5 and TRBJ2-1, with 13 bases identical to TRBD2. This CDR3 contains 16 residues. V dropped 6 bases and J dropped 5; count of bases not matched to a gene: 7. CDR1 LGHNT and CDR2 FRNRAP come from the germline V gene. The CDR3 protein is CASGLGTSGKHNEQFF. CDR3 DNA: TGTGCTAGTGGCCTCGGGACTAGCGGGAAACACAATGAGCAGTTCTTC.

The chain is built from TRBV9 and TRBJ2-2, with 7 bases fitting TRBD2. The germline V gene has CDR1 SGDLS and CDR2 YYNGEE. V gave up 5 bases and J gave up 0 bases; unmatched junction bases: 4. The CDR3 runs 15 residues. CDR3 coding DNA: TGTGCCAGCAGTTCTAGCGGTTCGAACACCGGGGAGCTGTTTTTT. Translation: CASSSSGSNTGELFF. The whole variable domain, filled in from reference TRBV9 and TRBJ2-2, reads DSGVTQTPKHLITATGQRVTLRCSPRSGDLSVYWYQQSLDQGLQFLIQYYNGEERAKGNILERFSAQQFPDLHSELNLSSLELGDSALYFCASSSSGSNTGELFFGEGSRLTVL.

This sequence joins TRBV18 and TRBJ1-6; D perhaps matches TRBD1 (5 bases). CDR1 is KGHSH and CDR2 is LQKENI in the germline V gene. This CDR3 is 13 amino acids long. The germline V and J ends were trimmed by 3 bases and 14 bases, with 14 bases remaining between them. The CDR3 DNA follows: TGTGCCAGCTCACCGTCGCGGGACCGAGCCCTCCACTTT. It codes for CASSPSRDRALHF.

The V call is TRBV5-5, the J call TRBJ2-7; D is unresolved. Trimming stripped 0 bases from V and 3 bases from J, with 7 bases between. The germline CDR1 and CDR2 sequences are SGHKS and YYEKEE (reference sequence). The CDR3 contains 13 residues. CDR3 protein: CASSLALSYEQYF. CDR3 DNA sequence: TGTGCCAGCAGCTTGGCCCTGAGCTACGAGCAGTACTTC.

This clone was seen a single time. In DNA, the CDR3 is TGTGCCAGCAGTTACCAGGGCAATCAGCCCCAGCATTTT. This encodes CASSYQGNQPQHF. The chain recombines TRBV6-6 with TRBJ1-5; D not resolved. Germline CDR1 MNHNY, CDR2 SVGAGI (reference sequence). The CDR3 sequence is 13 residues long. V was shortened by 2 bases and J by 2 bases, with 4 bases between the two germline ends.

In this sample, this clone turned up a few times. The chain employs TRBV7-8 and TRBJ2-1, with D possibly TRBD2 on 5 matching bases. Trimming took 7 bases from V and 5 from J, leaving 15 bases between them. The CDR3 is 14 residues long. Germline loops: CDR1 SGHVS, CDR2 FQNEAQ. This CDR3 reads CASIREPGNNEQFF. CDR3 in DNA: TGTGCCAGCATTCGGGAACCGGGGAACAATGAGCAGTTCTTC.

V and J are TRBV7-9 and TRBJ2-7; 9 nucleotides line up with TRBD2. The CDR3 is made up of 15 amino acids. CDR1 SEHNR and CDR2 FQNEAQ come from the germline V gene (reference sequence). With V trimmed by 5 bases and J by 2 bases, 7 bases remained unmatched. The CDR3 coding sequence is TGTGCCAGCAGCCCAAGAGCGGGGGGACCCTACGAGCAGTACTTC. Its protein is CASSPRAGGPYEQYF.

A single count supports this clone. The rearrangement joins TRBV7-9 to TRBJ2-5; 7 bases align to TRBD2. CDR1 and CDR2 (germline): SEHNR, FQNEAQ (reference sequence). The V segment lost 0 bases and the J segment 4 bases; nucleotides outside the gene matches: 5. The CDR3 covers 15 residues. The CDR3 is CASSLAMTSRETQYF. The DNA for the CDR3 is TGTGCCAGCAGCTTAGCAATGACTAGCAGAGAGACCCAGTACTTC.

Concerning this clone itself: The junction shows a germline mismatch at one end, possibly a read error. V is TRBV18 and J is TRBJ2-5; D remains unclear. Looked up from germline, CDR1 is KGHSH and CDR2 is LQKENI. This CDR3 has 13 residues. This CDR3 is CASSPPSQETQYF. The CDR3 bases are TGTGCCAGCTCCCCACCGAGCCAAGAGACCCAGTACTTC. Full variable domain (missing parts from reference TRBV18 and TRBJ2-5): NAGVMQNPRHLVRRRGQEARLRCSPMKGHSHVYWYRQLPEEGLKFMVYLQKENIIDESGMPKERFSAEFPKEGPSILRIQQVVRGDSAAYFCASSPPSQETQYFGPGTRLLVL.

This clone was observed once. CDR3 protein: CASSLLTGINQPQHF. Here the CDR3 DNA reads TGTGCCAGCAGCCTCTTGACAGGGATAAATCAGCCCCAGCATTTT. V and J are TRBV5-6 and TRBJ1-5; 7 bases map to TRBD1. Trimming cost V 4 bases and J 4 bases; bases outside gene matches: 8. The CDR3 runs 15 residues. Germline V lookup: CDR1 SGHDT, CDR2 YYEEEE. Combining the CDR3 with reference TRBV5-6 and TRBJ1-5 gives the whole variable domain DAGVTQSPTHLIKTRGQQVTLRCSPKSGHDTVSWYQQALGQGPQFIFQYYEEEERQRGNFPDRFSGHQFPNYSSELNVNALLLGDSALYLCASSLLTGINQPQHFGDGTRLSIL.